These T cell receptor beta chains were read from a single sample in a study of blood T cell repertoires in COVID-19. Using immunoSEQ multiplex PCR, the repertoire was profiled, and TCRdb retains in-frame clones only, with some absent. This table has more than 85,000 clones, around 87% appearing once. The sequenced sample consisted of peripheral blood. These receptors came from a human donor in a cohort sampled during active COVID-19. Both conserved end residues are part of each CDR3. Each record gives: V gene, J gene, D gene, CDR3 protein, CDR3 DNA. The D gene is left open where the match is weak.

TRBV12-3/TRBV12-4,TRBJ2-2,NA,CACGFIGELFF,TGTGCCTGCGGGTTTATCGGGGAGCTGTTTTTT
TRBV5-5,TRBJ2-3,TRBD2,CASSPAARGGLDTQYF,TGTGCCAGCAGCCCCGCAGCGCGGGGGGGCTTAGATACGCAGTATTTT
TRBV19,TRBJ1-3,NA,CASNLRGAYGNTIYF,TGTGCCAGTAATCTCCGGGGGGCTTATGGAAACACCATATATTTT
TRBV19,TRBJ1-4,NA,CASSLQGMNEKLFF,TGTGCCAGTAGCCTACAGGGAATGAATGAAAAACTGTTTTTT
TRBV5-6,TRBJ2-5,NA,CASSLFGQWETQYF,TGTGCCAGCAGCTTGTTCGGACAATGGGAGACCCAGTACTTC
TRBV3-1/TRBV3-2,TRBJ1-3,NA,CASSQDPGTGNTIYF,TGTGCCAGCAGCCAAGATCCCGGGACTGGAAACACCATATATTTT
TRBV3-1/TRBV3-2,TRBJ1-2,NA,CASSQVRRGEKNGYTF,TGTGCCAGCAGCCAAGTACGCAGGGGCGAAAAAAATGGCTACACCTTC
TRBV6-5,TRBJ1-5,NA,CASTLTADSNQPQHF,TGTGCCAGCACCCTGACAGCTGATAGCAATCAGCCCCAGCATTTT
TRBV5-4,TRBJ2-3,NA,CAQNWRGTDTQYF,TGTGCCCAGAATTGGCGGGGCACAGATACGCAGTATTTT
TRBV2,TRBJ1-2,NA,CASSERTESYTF,TGTGCCAGCAGTGAGAGGACAGAGAGCTACACCTTC
TRBV6-7,TRBJ1-1,TRBD1,CASSFDRGNTEAFF,TGTGCCAGCAGTTTCGACAGGGGAAACACTGAAGCTTTCTTT
TRBV7-3,TRBJ1-1,NA,CASSVTENTEAFF,TGTGCCAGCAGCGTCACAGAGAACACTGAAGCTTTCTTT
TRBV7-2,TRBJ1-2,NA,CASSPPQGRNYGYTF,TGTGCCAGCAGCCCTCCACAGGGAAGGAACTATGGCTACACCTTC
TRBV30,TRBJ1-2,TRBD1,CAWTGQGFGYTF,TGTGCCTGGACTGGACAGGGTTTTGGCTACACCTTC
TRBV3-1/TRBV3-2,TRBJ2-3,NA,CASSQDTDSTDTQYF,TGTGCCAGCAGCCAAGATACAGATAGCACAGATACGCAGTATTTT
TRBV3-1/TRBV3-2,TRBJ2-7,NA,CASSQAEAHEQYF,TGTGCCAGCAGCCAAGCCGAGGCCCACGAGCAGTACTTC